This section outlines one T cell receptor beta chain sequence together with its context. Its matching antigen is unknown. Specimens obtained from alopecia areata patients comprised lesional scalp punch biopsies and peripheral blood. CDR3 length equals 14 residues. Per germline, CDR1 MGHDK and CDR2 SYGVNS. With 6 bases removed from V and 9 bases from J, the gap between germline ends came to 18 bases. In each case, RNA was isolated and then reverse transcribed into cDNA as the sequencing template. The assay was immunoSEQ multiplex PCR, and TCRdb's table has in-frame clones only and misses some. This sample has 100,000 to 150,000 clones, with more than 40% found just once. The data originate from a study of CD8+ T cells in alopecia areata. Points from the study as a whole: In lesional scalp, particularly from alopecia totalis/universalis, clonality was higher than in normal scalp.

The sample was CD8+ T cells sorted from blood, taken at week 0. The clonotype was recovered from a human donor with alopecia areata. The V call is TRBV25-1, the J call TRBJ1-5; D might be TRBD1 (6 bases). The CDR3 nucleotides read TGTGCCAGCAGCCTCGGGGAGGGGGATCGGCCCCAGCATTTT. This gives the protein CASSLGEGDRPQHF.